The next 11 T cell receptor beta chains were all read from a single sample in a study of blood T cell repertoires in COVID-19. Data came from immunoSEQ multiplex PCR; TCRdb stores just in-frame clones and leaves some out. The table has 160,000 or so clones, 84% seen once. Input material: PBMCs or T cells enriched from blood (not recorded which). The receptors were gathered from a woman between 50 and 59 years old who had recovered from COVID-19.

The chain combines TRBV12-3 or TRBV12-4 with TRBJ1-5; D gene uncertain. The germline V and J ends were trimmed by 7 bases and 7 bases, with 14 bases remaining between them. The CDR3 is 13 residues long. The CDR3 is CASNVDFGQPQHF. The CDR3 DNA follows: TGTGCCAGCAATGTGGACTTCGGGCAGCCCCAGCATTTT.

The V call is TRBV5-4, the J call TRBJ2-5, with D unresolved. Germline V gene data show CDR1 as SGHNT and CDR2 as YYREEE (reference sequence). The CDR3 loop spans 14 amino acids. The V end was cut by 3 bases, the J end by 0 bases, with 9 bases between. The CDR3 is CASSSFLYQETQYF. CDR3 coding DNA: TGTGCCAGCAGCTCTTTCTTGTACCAAGAGACCCAGTACTTC.

The V and J genes are TRBV6-5 and TRBJ2-7; 9 positions agree with TRBD1. Trimming took 2 bases from V and 8 from J; bases not matched to a gene: 13. Looked up from germline, CDR1 is MNHEY and CDR2 is SVGAGI. The CDR3 runs 16 residues. DNA of the CDR3: TGTGCCAGCAGTTACCGCGATCCGGGACAGGGCCTGAAGCAGTACTTC. Protein product: CASSYRDPGQGLKQYF.

This chain joins TRBV3-1 (or the pseudogene TRBV3-2) and TRBJ2-7, with 8 bases identical to TRBD1. There are 16 residues in the CDR3. Germline values: CDR1 LGHDT, CDR2 YNNKEL (reference sequence). J was trimmed by 6 bases and V by 0 bases; bases with no gene match: 10. In nucleotides, the CDR3 is TGTGCCAGCAGCCAAGAAGGTTTGGCCGGGACAGGCGAGCAGTACTTC. Translating it yields CASSQEGLAGTGEQYF.

V gene TRBV28 combines with J gene TRBJ2-1; the D is unclear. The CDR3 contains 12 residues. The germline CDR1 and CDR2 sequences are MDHEN and SYDVKM. The V and J ends lost 4 bases and 8 bases respectively, with 9 bases between them. The CDR3 nucleotides are TGTGCCAGCAGTTCCCGAGTCTATGAGCAGTTCTTC. Translation gives CASSSRVYEQFF.

The J gene is TRBJ1-3, the V gene TRBV9, with D perhaps matching TRBD1 (5 bases). Trimming pared 3 bases from V and 0 bases from J, leaving 10 bases between. The CDR3 totals 15 residues. Germline V CDR1 and CDR2: SGDLS, YYNGEE. CDR3 sequence reads: CASSGDRYSGNTIYF. CDR3 in DNA: TGTGCCAGCAGCGGAGACAGATACTCTGGAAACACCATATATTTT.

The chain links TRBV20-1 to TRBJ1-1; D not certain. CDR1 is DFQATT, CDR2 SNEGSKA, per germline (reference sequence). Trimming shortened V by 6 bases and J by 0 bases, and 5 bases separated the two germline ends. CDR3 length equals 11 residues. This CDR3 is CSAPMNTEAFF. The CDR3 nucleotides are TGCAGTGCCCCTATGAACACTGAAGCTTTCTTT.

This chain joins TRBV28 and TRBJ2-7; D is possibly TRBD2 (5 bases). The germline V gene has CDR1 MDHEN and CDR2 SYDVKM. The CDR3 contains 14 residues. Trimming stripped 2 bases from V and 2 bases from J, with 10 bases between. DNA for the CDR3: TGTGCCAGCAGTTTACTGGGAGATGCCTACGAGCAGTACTTC. Encoded protein: CASSLLGDAYEQYF.

This clone turned up a few times. The V call is TRBV2, the J call TRBJ1-3, with 7 nucleotides matching TRBD1. The V gene end was trimmed by 7 bases and the J gene end by 5 bases; junction bases not matched to a gene: 11. CDR3 size: 15 residues. In germline, CDR1 is SNHLY, CDR2 FYNNEI. CDR3 DNA sequence: TGTGCCAGCACCCAGGGGACAGAGCCGAGAAACACCATATATTTT. Protein sequence: CASTQGTEPRNTIYF.

V and J are TRBV6-2 or TRBV6-3 and TRBJ2-3; 7 bases match TRBD2. Germline-derived CDR1 and CDR2 are MNHEY and SVGEGT. Unmatched junction bases numbered 6, after V lost 1 base and J lost 2 bases. This CDR3 region has 16 residues. The CDR3 protein is CASSYYRGGYTDTQYF. CDR3 sequence (DNA): TGTGCCAGCAGTTACTACCGGGGAGGGTACACAGATACGCAGTATTTT.

The CDR3: CASSLEAGPGEKLFF. CDR3 bases: TGCGCCAGCAGCTTGGAGGCAGGGCCTGGCGAAAAACTGTTTTTT. The chain joins TRBV5-1 to TRBJ1-4, with a weak D call TRBD1 (5 bases). V was shortened by 0 bases and J by 8 bases, with 14 bases between the two germline ends. Per the germline V gene, CDR1 is SGHRS and CDR2 is YFSETQ. The CDR3 length is 15 residues. Full variable domain (outside the CDR3, taken from reference TRBV5-1 and TRBJ1-4): KAGVTQTPRYLIKTRGQQVTLSCSPISGHRSVSWYQQTPGQGLQFLFEYFSETQRNKGNFPGRFSGRQFSNSRSEMNVSTLELGDSALYLCASSLEAGPGEKLFFGSGTQLSVL.